This T cell receptor (beta chain) stems from a study of siplizumab effects on memory and regulatory T cells. Points from the study as a whole: Naive T cells were seemingly more diverse than memory cells, and major contributions to the alloresponse seemed to be made by them.

Assay used: immunoSEQ multiplex PCR; TCRdb lists only in-frame clones, some missing. The repertoire consists of 62,000 or so clones, with roughly 80% occurring once and the leading ten covering roughly 3.8%. This CDR3 spans 17 amino acids. Germline trimming cut 2 bases from V and 3 bases from J; bases unmatched to any gene: 11. Germline values: CDR1 MGHRA, CDR2 YSYEKL. About this clone itself: Its antigen is not identified.

The source material was memory CD4+ T cells sorted from blood. The J gene is TRBJ2-7, the V gene TRBV4-1; 9 bases align to TRBD2. The clonotype comes from a human donor in good health. This chain's CDR3 is CASSQHPEAGGYYEQYF. CDR3 nucleotide sequence: TGCGCCAGCAGCCAACATCCGGAAGCGGGAGGCTACTACGAGCAGTACTTC.